This entry lists 30 T cell receptor beta chains sequenced from one sample in a study of early T cells in non-severe SARS-CoV-2 infection. TCRdb passed the 5' RACE reads through MiXCR, listing each CDR3 protein once. Found here are 35,000 to 45,000 distinct CDR3 sequences, 12% of them singletons; the top ten hold 16%. Sample: whole blood. The receptors derive from an adult who was a healthcare worker with PCR-confirmed SARS-CoV-2 infection or an uninfected control (not recorded which).

This clonotype was recorded at least ten times. This rearrangement joins TRBV7-2 to TRBJ1-3, with D perhaps matching TRBD1 (6 bases). V was cut by 4 bases and J by 8 bases, with 15 bases left in between. This CDR3 is 14 amino acids long. Germline V lookup: CDR1 SGHTA, CDR2 FQGNSA. The chain's CDR3 is CASSYQTGRHTIYF. The CDR3, as DNA: TGTGCCAGCAGCTACCAGACAGGTCGGCACACCATATATTTT.

The rearrangement joins TRBV6-5 to TRBJ2-7; 7 positions match TRBD1. V was clipped by 6 bases and J by 2 bases; unmatched bases: 7. The CDR3 is 14 amino acids. Germline-derived CDR1 and CDR2 are MNHEY and SVGAGI. The CDR3 sequence: CASSIGTATYEQYF. The CDR3 DNA is TGTGCCAGCAGCATCGGGACAGCAACCTACGAGCAGTACTTC.

The CDR3, as DNA: TGTGCCAGCAGTCTGGACCCCCCAGAAAAGCAGTACTTC. Amino acid sequence: CASSLDPPEKQYF. The chain combines TRBV28 with TRBJ2-7, with no clear D. V was pared by 5 bases and J by 8 bases, with 16 bases between. The CDR3 is made up of 13 amino acids. In germline, CDR1 is MDHEN, CDR2 SYDVKM.

In its sample, this clonotype was seen many times. The rearrangement uses TRBV28 and TRBJ2-7, with D unclear. V was pared by 5 bases and J by 3 bases, with 14 bases between. CDR3 size: 14 residues. Germline V CDR1 and CDR2: MDHEN, SYDVKM. The CDR3 sequence: CASSIQDHNYEQYF. CDR3 DNA: TGTGCCAGCAGTATCCAAGATCACAACTACGAGCAGTACTTC.

This clonotype was found many times. The chain is built from TRBV13 and TRBJ2-3; 12 nucleotides align to TRBD2. V lost 5 bases to trimming and J lost 1 base; unmatched junction nucleotides: 10. This CDR3 has 18 residues. CDR1 and CDR2 (germline): PRHDT, FYEKMQ (reference sequence). CDR3: CASSPRTSGTIRTDTQYF. The CDR3 DNA sequence: TGTGCCAGCAGCCCCAGGACTAGCGGGACCATCCGCACAGATACGCAGTATTTT.

Ten or more counts support this clonotype. This chain connects TRBV7-9 to TRBJ2-5; TRBD1 is a possible D gene (5 bases). The CDR3 is 13 residues long. V lost 4 bases to trimming and J lost 1 base, with 7 bases between them. Germline V lookup: CDR1 SEHNR, CDR2 FQNEAQ (reference sequence). CDR3 sequence: CASSYDSQETQYF. Here the CDR3 DNA reads TGTGCCAGCAGCTACGACAGCCAAGAGACCCAGTACTTC.

The chain couples TRBV28 to TRBJ1-2; weak D call: TRBD1 (6 bases). The germline V and J ends were trimmed by 6 bases and 4 bases, with 15 bases remaining between them. This CDR3 comprises 14 residues. Germline CDR1 and CDR2: MDHEN and SYDVKM. The CDR3: CASSPGGRVYGYTF. The CDR3 DNA reads TGTGCCAGCAGCCCCGGGGGCAGAGTCTATGGCTACACCTTC.

This clonotype was counted many times. This sequence joins TRBV28 and TRBJ1-5; no firm D call. The germline V gene encodes CDR1 MDHEN and CDR2 SYDVKM. CDR3 size: 12 residues. V lost 7 bases, J lost 2 bases, and 6 bases lay in between. CDR3 sequence: CASKRGNQPQHF. Here the CDR3 DNA reads TGTGCCAGCAAAAGGGGCAATCAGCCCCAGCATTTT.

The genes are TRBV10-3 and TRBJ1-6, with D unresolved. V was trimmed by 5 bases and J by 9 bases, leaving 17 bases between them. Germline values: CDR1 ENHRY, CDR2 SYGVKD. The CDR3 has 15 residues. In DNA form, the CDR3 reads TGTGCCATCAGTCTCTTGAGTCCAAAAAGTTCACCCCTCCACTTT. It encodes CAISLLSPKSSPLHF.

The chain combines TRBV11-2 with TRBJ2-7; 13 nucleotides match TRBD2. This CDR3 contains 14 residues. The J segment lost 5 bases and the V segment lost 5 bases, leaving 3 bases of the junction unmatched. Germline assignment: CDR1 SGHAT and CDR2 FQNNGV. The CDR3 DNA sequence: TGTGCCAGCAGCACTAGCGGGAGGGCCCACGAGCAGTACTTC. It is translated as CASSTSGRAHEQYF.

This sequence joins TRBV6-5 and TRBJ1-3; D unclear. Trimming removed 7 bases at V and 4 bases at J, with 11 bases between. The germline V gene encodes CDR1 MNHEY and CDR2 SVGAGI. This CDR3 contains 13 residues. CDR3 bases: TGTGCCAGCAACCCCGTCGGAGGAAACACCATATATTTT. Its translation is CASNPVGGNTIYF.

This clonotype was seen ten or more times. The CDR3 DNA sequence: TGTGCCAGCAGCTTACTATTAACCGCCCAAGAGACCCAGTACTTC. This translates into CASSLLLTAQETQYF. The V and J genes are TRBV7-9 and TRBJ2-5; D is ambiguous. Germline-derived CDR1 and CDR2 are SEHNR and FQNEAQ (reference sequence). Between the trimmed V and J ends, which lost 2 bases and 1 base, there was a span of 11 bases. The CDR3 runs 15 residues.

This clonotype was seen at least ten times. This rearrangement joins TRBV7-6 to TRBJ2-2; D is undetermined. CDR1 is SGHVS, CDR2 FNYEAQ, per germline. The CDR3 runs 14 residues. The V gene lost 3 bases and the J gene lost 0 bases, with 5 bases spanning the gap. The CDR3 region is CASSLSPNTGELFF. The CDR3 bases are TGTGCCAGCAGCTTGTCTCCGAACACCGGGGAGCTGTTTTTT.

The rearrangement joins TRBV7-2 to TRBJ2-7; TRBD1 aligns across 10 bases. CDR1 and CDR2 from the germline V gene are SGHTA and FQGNSA. The CDR3 covers 16 residues. After removal of 5 bases from V and 5 bases from J, the junction contained 12 bases not matched to a gene. The chain's CDR3 is CASSLLRRTGGDEQYF. The CDR3 DNA sequence: TGTGCCAGCAGCCTATTGCGGAGGACAGGGGGGGACGAGCAGTACTTC.

This clonotype has more than one count but fewer than ten. A clone one base away is much larger, so this may be a read error. This rearrangement joins TRBV12-3 or TRBV12-4 to TRBJ1-2, with unresolved D. V was clipped by 3 bases and J by 2 bases, with 10 bases between them. The CDR3 consists of 14 residues. The DNA of the CDR3 is TGTGCCAGCAGTTTTATGGCCCTAAACTATGGCTACACCTTC. Amino acids: CASSFMALNYGYTF.

This clonotype was found many times. The chain couples TRBV7-6 to TRBJ2-1, with D perhaps TRBD2 (5 bases). V was shortened by 5 bases and J by 0 bases, with 14 bases between the two germline ends. The CDR3 has 16 residues. Germline V gives CDR1 SGHVS, CDR2 FNYEAQ. As DNA, the CDR3 is TGTGCCAGCAGCCCGGGATCCGCCAGCTCCTACAATGAGCAGTTCTTC. Translating it yields CASSPGSASSYNEQFF.

A few counts support this clonotype. The rearrangement uses TRBV4-2 and TRBJ2-3; D is undetermined. V dropped 0 bases and J dropped 6 bases, with 7 bases sitting between them. Germline V gene data show CDR1 as LGHNA and CDR2 as YNFKEQ. The CDR3 runs to 13 residues. DNA of the CDR3: TGTGCCAGCAGCCAAGAAAAAGTGGATACGCAGTATTTT. It specifies CASSQEKVDTQYF.

This chain links TRBV10-3 with TRBJ1-1; D remains unclear. With 10 bases removed from V and 6 bases from J, the gap between germline ends came to 15 bases. This CDR3 has 12 residues. The germline gives CDR1 ENHRY, CDR2 SYGVKD. CDR3 bases: TGTGCCACATCGTTGTCGGGAGCTGAAGCTTTCTTT. Protein sequence: CATSLSGAEAFF.

The chain combines TRBV7-9 with TRBJ2-1; either TRBD1 or TRBD2 may fit D (5 bases each). Trimming took 8 bases from V and 8 from J, leaving 16 bases between them. The CDR3 runs 13 residues. Germline-derived CDR1 and CDR2 are SEHNR and FQNEAQ (reference sequence). The CDR3 is CASRPGPSHEQFF. Here the CDR3 DNA reads TGTGCCAGCCGCCCGGGACCGTCGCATGAGCAGTTCTTC.

This clonotype was picked up many times. The chain's CDR3 is CAGLGLAGGGANVLTF. The DNA of the CDR3 is TGTGCCGGCTTGGGGCTAGCGGGAGGTGGGGCCAACGTCCTGACTTTC. The chain combines TRBV7-2 with TRBJ2-6, with 11 bases aligning to TRBD2. The CDR3 spans 16 residues. Germline assignment: CDR1 SGHTA and CDR2 FQGNSA. With 11 bases clipped from V and 3 bases from J, the junction kept 9 bases outside the gene matches.

The rearrangement uses TRBV29-1 and TRBJ2-1; D is ambiguous. Germline CDR1 SQVTM, CDR2 ANQGSEA. Between the trimmed V and J ends, which lost 4 bases and 6 bases, there was a span of 10 bases. The CDR3 totals 12 residues. Here the CDR3 reads CSVVLWPNEQFF. The CDR3 DNA sequence: TGCAGCGTTGTACTTTGGCCCAATGAGCAGTTCTTC.

This clonotype was observed a handful of times. The CDR3 loop reads CASSGRNTEAFF. In DNA form, the CDR3 reads TGTGCCAGCAGTGGGCGGAACACTGAAGCTTTCTTT. The rearrangement joins TRBV25-1 to TRBJ1-1; D gene unclear. The CDR3 length is 12 residues. CDR1 MGHDK and CDR2 SYGVNS come from the germline V gene. V dropped 4 bases and J dropped 1 base, with 4 bases sitting between them.

The chain employs TRBV20-1 and TRBJ2-5, with D maybe TRBD2 (6 bases). Germline CDR1 DFQATT, CDR2 SNEGSKA (reference sequence). With 0 bases removed from V and 5 bases from J, the gap between germline ends came to 13 bases. The CDR3 extends over 14 amino acids. As DNA, the CDR3 is TGCAGTGCTAGAGACGGGAGCGCAGGGGAGACCCAGTACTTC. It is translated as CSARDGSAGETQYF.

This clonotype showed up just a few times. The CDR3 reads CASSYVYEQYF. CDR3 nucleotide sequence: TGTGCCAGCAGTTACGTCTACGAGCAGTACTTC. This sequence joins TRBV6-2 or TRBV6-3 and TRBJ2-7, with D hard to call. The CDR3 spans 11 residues. V gave up 2 bases and J gave up 3 bases, with 2 bases separating them. Germline assignment: CDR1 MNHEY and CDR2 SVGEGT.

The chain carries TRBV28 and TRBJ2-7; possible D gene TRBD2, 5 bases. The length of the CDR3 is 14 residues. Trimming shortened V by 6 bases and J by 7 bases, and 19 bases separated the two germline ends. Germline loops: CDR1 MDHEN, CDR2 SYDVKM. The CDR3 sequence is CASRLDGELREQYF. CDR3 DNA sequence: TGTGCCAGCAGACTAGACGGAGAGTTGAGGGAGCAGTACTTC. The entire variable domain, with the rest obtained from reference TRBV28 and TRBJ2-7, is as follows: DVKVTQSSRYLVKRTGEKVFLECVQDMDHENMFWYRQDPGLGLRLIYFSYDVKMKEKGDIPEGYSVSREKKERFSLILESASTNQTSMYLCASRLDGELREQYFGPGTRLTVT.

This clonotype occurred many times. The chain recombines TRBV7-8 with TRBJ2-2, with no clear D. This CDR3 has 16 residues. Germline CDR1 SGHVS, CDR2 FQNEAQ. Trimming removed 7 bases from V and 5 bases from J, with 20 bases in between. DNA for the CDR3: TGTGCCAGCACCGCCGTCGGGCAGGCCGGAACCGGGGAGCTGTTTTTT. Protein product: CASTAVGQAGTGELFF.

CDR3 residues: CASSLEVGRLFF. In DNA form, the CDR3 reads TGTGCCAGCAGCTTGGAAGTGGGGCGGCTGTTTTTT. V is TRBV5-5 and J is TRBJ2-2, with D possibly matching TRBD1 (5 bases). The germline CDR1 and CDR2 sequences are SGHKS and YYEKEE (reference sequence). The CDR3 consists of 12 residues. V lost 0 bases and J lost 13, with 10 bases in between. Combining the CDR3 with reference TRBV5-5 and TRBJ2-2 gives the whole variable domain DAGVTQSPTHLIKTRGQQVTLRCSPISGHKSVSWYQQVLGQGPQFIFQYYEKEERGRGNFPDRFSARQFPNYSSELNVNALLLGDSALYLCASSLEVGRLFFGEGSRLTVL.

The gene calls are TRBV20-1 and TRBJ2-1; TRBD2 might be the D (6 bases). In germline, CDR1 is DFQATT, CDR2 SNEGSKA (reference sequence). The length of the CDR3 is 15 residues. Trimming pared 5 bases from V and 5 bases from J, leaving 19 bases between. CDR3 residues: CSAYLLEGLNNEQFF. The CDR3 DNA reads TGCAGTGCTTATCTCCTAGAGGGACTTAACAATGAGCAGTTCTTC.

This clonotype came up a few times. The chain uses TRBV15 and TRBJ2-1; 8 nucleotides line up with TRBD2. There are 18 residues in the CDR3. Trimming at V came to 2 bases and at J to 5 bases, leaving 14 bases not matched to a gene. Looked up from germline, CDR1 is LNHNV and CDR2 is YYDKDF (reference sequence). The CDR3 loop reads CATSRNPESGGLDNEQFF. In DNA form, the CDR3 reads TGTGCCACCAGCAGAAACCCTGAGTCGGGAGGGCTTGACAATGAGCAGTTCTTC.

The rearrangement joins TRBV5-1 to TRBJ2-5; D is possibly TRBD1 or TRBD2 (5 bases each). Trimming removed 1 base at V and 2 bases at J, with 9 bases between. The CDR3 totals 14 residues. Germline loops: CDR1 SGHRS, CDR2 YFSETQ. CDR3 sequence reads: CASSLRGGQETQYF. The CDR3 region has the DNA TGCGCCAGCAGCTTGCGGGGCGGACAAGAGACCCAGTACTTC.